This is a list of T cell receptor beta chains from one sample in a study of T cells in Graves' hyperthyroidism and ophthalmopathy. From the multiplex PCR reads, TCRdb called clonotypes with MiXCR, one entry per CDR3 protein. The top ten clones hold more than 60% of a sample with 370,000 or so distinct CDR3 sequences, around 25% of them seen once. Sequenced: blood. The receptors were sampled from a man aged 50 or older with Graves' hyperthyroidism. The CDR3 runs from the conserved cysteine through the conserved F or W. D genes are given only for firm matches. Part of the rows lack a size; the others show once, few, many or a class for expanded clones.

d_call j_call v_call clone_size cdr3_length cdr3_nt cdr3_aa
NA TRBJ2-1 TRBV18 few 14 TGTGCCAGCTCACCACCGAAGGGCAGGGTTGAGCAGTTCTTC CASSPPKGRVEQFF
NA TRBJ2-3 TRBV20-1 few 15 TGCAGTGCTAGGGGGGGAGTAGCTTTGGCAGATACGCAGTATTTT CSARGGVALADTQYF
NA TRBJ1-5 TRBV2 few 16 TGTGCCAGCACCAAACACAATGGGTATAGCAATCAGCCCCAGCATTTT CASTKHNGYSNQPQHF
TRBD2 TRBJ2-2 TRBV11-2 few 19 TGTGCCAGCAGCTCACAAACCGGGACTAGCGGGAGGAACACCGGGGAGCTGTTTTTT CASSSQTGTSGRNTGELFF
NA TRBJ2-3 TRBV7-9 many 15 TGTGCCAGCAGCTCTCCATCGACCGAGACAGATACGCAGTATTTT CASSSPSTETDTQYF
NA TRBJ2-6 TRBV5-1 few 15 TGCGCCAGCCAGGGGGGCGGCTCTGGGGCCAACGTCCTGACTTTC CASQGGGSGANVLTF
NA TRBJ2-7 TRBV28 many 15 TGTGCCAGCAGTCCTCCCCCCCCAGGGTTGTACGAGCAGTACTTC CASSPPPPGLYEQYF
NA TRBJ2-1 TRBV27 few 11 TGTGCCAGCACCAAGTACAATGAGCAGTTCTTC CASTKYNEQFF
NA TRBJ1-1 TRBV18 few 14 TGTGCCAGCTCACCACGAGGCAGGGACACTGAAGCTTTCTTT CASSPRGRDTEAFF
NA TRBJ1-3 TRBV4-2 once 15 TGTGCCAGCAGCCAAGTCGAGGGTACGGGAAACACCATATATTTT CASSQVEGTGNTIYF
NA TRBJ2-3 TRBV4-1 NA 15 TGCGCCAGCAGCCAAGCTAGCAGGGAAACAGATACGCAGTATTTT CASSQASRETDTQYF
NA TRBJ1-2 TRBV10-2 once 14 TGCGCCAGCAGTGAGTCAGGCCGGATATATGGCTACACCTTC CASSESGRIYGYTF
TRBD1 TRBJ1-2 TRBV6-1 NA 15 TGTGCCAGCAGTGATTTGTCAGGGGGCGCTGGGGGCTACACCTTC CASSDLSGGAGGYTF
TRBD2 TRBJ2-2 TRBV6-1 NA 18 TGTGCCAGCAGTAAGGGACTAGCGGGGGGCCCGAACACCGGGGAGCTGTTTTTT CASSKGLAGGPNTGELFF
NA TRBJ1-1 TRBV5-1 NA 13 TGCGCCAGCAGCGCCTCGAGGGACACTGAAGCTTTCTTT CASSASRDTEAFF
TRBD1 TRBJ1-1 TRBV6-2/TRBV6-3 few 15 TGTACCAGCAGTCCCTACAGGGGGCGCGGGGGTCTAGCTTTCTTT CTSSPYRGRGGLAFF
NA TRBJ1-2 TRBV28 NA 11 TGTGCCAGCAGTACCCTCTGGGGCTACACCTTC CASSTLWGYTF